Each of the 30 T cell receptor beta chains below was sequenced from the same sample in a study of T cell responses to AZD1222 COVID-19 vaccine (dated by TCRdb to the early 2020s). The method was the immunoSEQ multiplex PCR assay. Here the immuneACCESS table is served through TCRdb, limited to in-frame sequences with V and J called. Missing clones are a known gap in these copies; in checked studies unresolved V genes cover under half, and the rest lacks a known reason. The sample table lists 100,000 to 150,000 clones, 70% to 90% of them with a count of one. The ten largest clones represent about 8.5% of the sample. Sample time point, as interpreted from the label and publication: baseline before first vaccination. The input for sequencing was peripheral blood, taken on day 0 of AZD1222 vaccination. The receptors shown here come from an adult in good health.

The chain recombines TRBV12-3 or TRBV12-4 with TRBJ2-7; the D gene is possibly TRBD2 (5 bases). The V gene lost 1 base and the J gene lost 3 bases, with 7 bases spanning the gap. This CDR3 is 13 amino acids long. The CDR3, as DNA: TGTGCCAGCAGTTTAGGAACTAGCTACGAGCAGTACTTC. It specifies CASSLGTSYEQYF.

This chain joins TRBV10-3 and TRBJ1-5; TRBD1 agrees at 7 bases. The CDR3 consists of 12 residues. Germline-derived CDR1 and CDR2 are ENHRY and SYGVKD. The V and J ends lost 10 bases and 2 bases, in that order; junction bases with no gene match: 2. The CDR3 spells CATTGGNQPQHF. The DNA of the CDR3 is TGTGCCACTACAGGGGGCAATCAGCCCCAGCATTTT.

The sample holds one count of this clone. CDR3 amino acids: CASSLEGVDEKLFF. The DNA of the CDR3 is TGTGCCAGCAGCTTAGAAGGGGTAGATGAAAAACTGTTTTTT. V and J are TRBV5-5 and TRBJ1-4; D is perhaps TRBD1 (5 bases). This CDR3 contains 14 residues. Germline CDR1 SGHKS, CDR2 YYEKEE (reference sequence). V lost 2 bases to trimming and J lost 6 bases, with 11 bases between them.

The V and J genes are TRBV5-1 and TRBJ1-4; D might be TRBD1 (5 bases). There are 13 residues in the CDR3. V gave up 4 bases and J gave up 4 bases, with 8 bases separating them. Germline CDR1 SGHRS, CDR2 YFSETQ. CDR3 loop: CASSMGVNEKLFF. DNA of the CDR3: TGCGCCAGCAGCATGGGGGTTAATGAAAAACTGTTTTTT.

Written as DNA, the CDR3 is TGTGCCAGCAGTAAAGCGGGAGAGGCAGATACGCAGTATTTT. Its translation: CASSKAGEADTQYF. V is TRBV6-2 or TRBV6-3 and J is TRBJ2-3, with 8 bases lining up with TRBD2. The CDR3 is 14 amino acids. Trimming cost V 5 bases and J 4 bases; bases outside gene matches: 5. Germline assignment: CDR1 MNHEY and CDR2 SVGEGT.

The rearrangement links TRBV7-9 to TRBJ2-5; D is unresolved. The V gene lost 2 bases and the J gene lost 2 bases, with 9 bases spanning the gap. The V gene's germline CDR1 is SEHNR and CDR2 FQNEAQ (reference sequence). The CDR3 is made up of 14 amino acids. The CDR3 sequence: CASSLSAEQETQYF. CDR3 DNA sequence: TGTGCCAGCAGCTTATCCGCGGAGCAAGAGACCCAGTACTTC.

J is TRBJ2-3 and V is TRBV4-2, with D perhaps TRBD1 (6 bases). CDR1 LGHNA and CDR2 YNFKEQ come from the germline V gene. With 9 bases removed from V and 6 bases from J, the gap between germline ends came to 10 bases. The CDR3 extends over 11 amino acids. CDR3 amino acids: CARTGSDTQYF. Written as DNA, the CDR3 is TGTGCCAGAACAGGGTCCGATACGCAGTATTTT.

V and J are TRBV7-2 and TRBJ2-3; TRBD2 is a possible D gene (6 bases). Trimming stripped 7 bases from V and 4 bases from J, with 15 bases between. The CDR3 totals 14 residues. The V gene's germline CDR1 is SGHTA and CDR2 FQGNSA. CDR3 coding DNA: TGTGCCAGCAACCTAGCGTACGGTGCAGATACGCAGTATTTT. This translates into CASNLAYGADTQYF.

The CDR3 sequence is CASSSLSRDGNYEQYF. The CDR3 DNA sequence: TGTGCCAGCAGCTCCTTATCTCGGGACGGCAACTACGAGCAGTACTTC. This chain uses TRBV7-2 with TRBJ2-7; perhaps D is TRBD1 or TRBD2 (5 bases each). V lost 4 bases and J 3 bases, leaving 19 bases between the germline ends. Germline V gene sequence: CDR1 SGHTA, CDR2 FQGNSA. The CDR3 length is 16 residues.

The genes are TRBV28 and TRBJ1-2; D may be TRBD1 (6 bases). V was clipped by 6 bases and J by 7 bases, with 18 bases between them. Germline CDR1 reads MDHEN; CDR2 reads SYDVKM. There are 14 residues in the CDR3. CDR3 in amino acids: CASSTGAGEAGYTF. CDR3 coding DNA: TGTGCCAGCAGCACCGGGGCAGGGGAAGCTGGCTACACCTTC.

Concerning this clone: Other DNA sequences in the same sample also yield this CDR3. The CDR3 protein is CASSLQGAAEAFF. The CDR3 DNA sequence: TGTGCCAGCAGCTTACAGGGGGCAGCTGAAGCTTTCTTT. The gene calls are TRBV7-3 and TRBJ1-1; 8 nucleotides match TRBD1. CDR3 length equals 13 residues. The V gene end was trimmed by 2 bases and the J gene end by 6 bases; junction bases not matched to a gene: 2. Looked up from germline, CDR1 is SGHTA and CDR2 is FQGTGA.

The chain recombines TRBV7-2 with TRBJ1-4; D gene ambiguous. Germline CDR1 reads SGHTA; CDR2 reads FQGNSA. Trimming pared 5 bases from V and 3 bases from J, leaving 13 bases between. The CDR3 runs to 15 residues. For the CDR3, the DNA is TGTGCCAGCAGCGGGCGGACTGGGGCTAATGAAAAACTGTTTTTT. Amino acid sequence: CASSGRTGANEKLFF.

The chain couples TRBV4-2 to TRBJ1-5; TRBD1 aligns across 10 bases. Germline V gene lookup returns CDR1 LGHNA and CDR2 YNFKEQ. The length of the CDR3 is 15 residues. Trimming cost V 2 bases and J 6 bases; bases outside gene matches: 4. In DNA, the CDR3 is TGTGCCAGCAGCCAAACCGACAGGGGGCGTCAGCCCCAGCATTTT. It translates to CASSQTDRGRQPQHF.

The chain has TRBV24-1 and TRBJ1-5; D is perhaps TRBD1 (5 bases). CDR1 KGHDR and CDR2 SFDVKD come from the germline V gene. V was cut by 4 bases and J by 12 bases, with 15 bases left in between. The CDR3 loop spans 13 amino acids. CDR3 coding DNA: TGTGCCACCAGTGAAGGGACCTTAAACATCCAGCATTTT. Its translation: CATSEGTLNIQHF.

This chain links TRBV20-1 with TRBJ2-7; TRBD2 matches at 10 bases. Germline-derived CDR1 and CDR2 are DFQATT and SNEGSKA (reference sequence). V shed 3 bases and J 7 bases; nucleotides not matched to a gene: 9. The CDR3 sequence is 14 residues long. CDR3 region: CSASLASGSWEQYF. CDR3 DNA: TGCAGTGCTAGTTTGGCTAGCGGGAGCTGGGAGCAGTACTTC.

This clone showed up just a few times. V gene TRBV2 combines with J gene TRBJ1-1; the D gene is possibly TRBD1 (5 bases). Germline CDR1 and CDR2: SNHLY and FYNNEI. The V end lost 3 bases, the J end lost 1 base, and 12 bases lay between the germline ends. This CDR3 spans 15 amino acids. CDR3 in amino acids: CASSDTAGPNTEAFF. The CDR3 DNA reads TGTGCCAGCAGTGATACCGCGGGGCCGAACACTGAAGCTTTCTTT.

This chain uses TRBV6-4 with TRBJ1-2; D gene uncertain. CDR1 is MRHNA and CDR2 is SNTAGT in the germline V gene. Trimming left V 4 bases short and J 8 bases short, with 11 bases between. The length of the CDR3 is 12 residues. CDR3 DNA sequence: TGTGCCAGCAGTGGGTCCTATGGAGGCTACACCTTC. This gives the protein CASSGSYGGYTF.

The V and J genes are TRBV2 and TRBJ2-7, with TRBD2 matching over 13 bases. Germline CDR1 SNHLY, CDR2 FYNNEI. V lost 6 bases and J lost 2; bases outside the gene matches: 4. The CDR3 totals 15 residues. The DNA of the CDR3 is TGTGCCAGCAGCGTGACTAGCGGGAGGACCTACGAGCAGTACTTC. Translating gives CASSVTSGRTYEQYF.

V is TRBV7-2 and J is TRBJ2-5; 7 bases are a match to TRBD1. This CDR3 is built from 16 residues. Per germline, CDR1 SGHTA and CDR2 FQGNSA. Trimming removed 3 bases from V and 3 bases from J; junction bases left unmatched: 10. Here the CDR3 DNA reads TGTGCCAGCAGCTTCAACGACAGGGCTCCAAAAGAGACCCAGTACTTC. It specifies CASSFNDRAPKETQYF.

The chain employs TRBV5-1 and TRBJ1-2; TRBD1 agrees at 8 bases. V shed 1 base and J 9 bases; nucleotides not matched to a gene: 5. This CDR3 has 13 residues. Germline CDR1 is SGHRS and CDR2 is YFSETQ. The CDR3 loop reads CASSLQGAESYTF. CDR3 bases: TGCGCCAGCAGCTTGCAGGGGGCGGAGAGCTACACCTTC.

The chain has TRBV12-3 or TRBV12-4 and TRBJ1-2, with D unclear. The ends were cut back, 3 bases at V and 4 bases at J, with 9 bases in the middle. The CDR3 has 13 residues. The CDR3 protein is CASSFGGRYGYTF. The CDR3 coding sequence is TGTGCCAGCAGTTTCGGCGGCCGCTATGGCTACACCTTC.

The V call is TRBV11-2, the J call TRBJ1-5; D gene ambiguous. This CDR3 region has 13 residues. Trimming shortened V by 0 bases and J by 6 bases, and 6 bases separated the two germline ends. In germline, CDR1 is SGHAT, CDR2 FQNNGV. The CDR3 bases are TGTGCCAGCAGCTTAGATAGAGGTCAGCCCCAGCATTTT. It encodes CASSLDRGQPQHF.

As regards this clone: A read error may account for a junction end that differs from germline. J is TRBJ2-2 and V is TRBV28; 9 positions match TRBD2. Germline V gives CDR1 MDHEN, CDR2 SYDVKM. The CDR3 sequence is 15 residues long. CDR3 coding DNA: TGTGCCAGCAGTTATCTAGCGGGGAACCCCGGGGAGCTGTTTTTT. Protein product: CASSYLAGNPGELFF. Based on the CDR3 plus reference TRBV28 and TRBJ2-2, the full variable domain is DVKVTQSSRYLVKRTGEKVFLECVQDMDHENMFWYRQDPGLGLRLIYFSYDVKMKEKGDIPEGYSVSREKKERFSLILESASTNQTSMYLCASSYLAGNPGELFFGEGSRLTVL.

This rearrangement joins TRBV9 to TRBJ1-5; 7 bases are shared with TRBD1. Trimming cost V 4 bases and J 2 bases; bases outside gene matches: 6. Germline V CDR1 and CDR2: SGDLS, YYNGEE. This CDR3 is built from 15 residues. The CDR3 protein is CASSPSGQGNQPQHF. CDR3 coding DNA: TGTGCCAGCAGCCCAAGTGGACAGGGCAATCAGCCCCAGCATTTT.

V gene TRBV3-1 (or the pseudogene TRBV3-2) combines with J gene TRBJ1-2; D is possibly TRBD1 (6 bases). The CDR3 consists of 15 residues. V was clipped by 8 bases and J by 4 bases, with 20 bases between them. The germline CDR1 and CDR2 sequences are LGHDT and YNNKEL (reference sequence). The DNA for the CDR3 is TGTGCCAGCGGGGCGGGCACAGGGTTATTCTATGGCTACACCTTC. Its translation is CASGAGTGLFYGYTF.

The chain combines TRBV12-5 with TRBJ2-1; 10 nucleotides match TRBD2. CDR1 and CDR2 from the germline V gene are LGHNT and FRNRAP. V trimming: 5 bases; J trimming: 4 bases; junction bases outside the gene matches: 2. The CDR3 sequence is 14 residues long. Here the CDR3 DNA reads TGTGCTAGTGGTGGGACTAGCGCATACAATGAGCAGTTCTTC. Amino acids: CASGGTSAYNEQFF.

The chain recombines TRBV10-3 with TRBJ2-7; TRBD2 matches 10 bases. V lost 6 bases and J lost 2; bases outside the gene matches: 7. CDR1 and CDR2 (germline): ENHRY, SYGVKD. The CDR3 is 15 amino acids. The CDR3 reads CAIRPGLAETYEQYF. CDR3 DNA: TGTGCCATCAGACCCGGACTAGCGGAGACCTACGAGCAGTACTTC.

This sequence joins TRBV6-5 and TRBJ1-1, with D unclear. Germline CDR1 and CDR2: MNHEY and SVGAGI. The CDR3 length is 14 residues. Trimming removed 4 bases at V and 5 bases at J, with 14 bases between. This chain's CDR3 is CASSSPTARTEAFF. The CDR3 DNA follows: TGTGCCAGCAGTTCCCCGACCGCGAGGACTGAAGCTTTCTTT.

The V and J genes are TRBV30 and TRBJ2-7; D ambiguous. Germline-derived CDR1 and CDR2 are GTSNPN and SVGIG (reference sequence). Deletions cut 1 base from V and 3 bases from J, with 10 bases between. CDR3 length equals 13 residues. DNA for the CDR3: TGTGCCTGGAGTGGTGCTAGGGACTACGAGCAGTACTTC. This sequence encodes CAWSGARDYEQYF.

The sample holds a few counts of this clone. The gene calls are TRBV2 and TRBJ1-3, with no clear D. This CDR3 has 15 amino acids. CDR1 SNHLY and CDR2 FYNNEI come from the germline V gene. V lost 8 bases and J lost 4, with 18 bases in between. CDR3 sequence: CASVPGYGSGNTIYF. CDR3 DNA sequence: TGTGCCAGCGTACCCGGCTATGGCTCGGGAAACACCATATATTTT. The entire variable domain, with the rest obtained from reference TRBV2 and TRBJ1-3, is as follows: EPEVTQTPSHQVTQMGQEVILRCVPISNHLYFYWYRQILGQKVEFLVSFYNNEISEKSEIFDDQFSVERPDGSNFTLKIRSTKLEDSAMYFCASVPGYGSGNTIYFGEGSWLTVV.